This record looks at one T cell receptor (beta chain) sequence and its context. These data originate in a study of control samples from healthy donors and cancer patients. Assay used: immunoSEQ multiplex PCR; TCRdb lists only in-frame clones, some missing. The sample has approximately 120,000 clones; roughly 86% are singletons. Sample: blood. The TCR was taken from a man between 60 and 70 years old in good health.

CDR3 nucleotides: TGTGCCATCAGCTCAGGGACTAGCGGGGGTAACACAGATACGCAGTATTTT. Amino acid sequence: CAISSGTSGGNTDTQYF. The chain couples TRBV10-3 to TRBJ2-3; 14 bases are shared with TRBD2. Per germline, CDR1 ENHRY and CDR2 SYGVKD. There are 17 residues in the CDR3. V shed 6 bases, J shed 2 bases, and the junction held 7 bases outside the gene matches.